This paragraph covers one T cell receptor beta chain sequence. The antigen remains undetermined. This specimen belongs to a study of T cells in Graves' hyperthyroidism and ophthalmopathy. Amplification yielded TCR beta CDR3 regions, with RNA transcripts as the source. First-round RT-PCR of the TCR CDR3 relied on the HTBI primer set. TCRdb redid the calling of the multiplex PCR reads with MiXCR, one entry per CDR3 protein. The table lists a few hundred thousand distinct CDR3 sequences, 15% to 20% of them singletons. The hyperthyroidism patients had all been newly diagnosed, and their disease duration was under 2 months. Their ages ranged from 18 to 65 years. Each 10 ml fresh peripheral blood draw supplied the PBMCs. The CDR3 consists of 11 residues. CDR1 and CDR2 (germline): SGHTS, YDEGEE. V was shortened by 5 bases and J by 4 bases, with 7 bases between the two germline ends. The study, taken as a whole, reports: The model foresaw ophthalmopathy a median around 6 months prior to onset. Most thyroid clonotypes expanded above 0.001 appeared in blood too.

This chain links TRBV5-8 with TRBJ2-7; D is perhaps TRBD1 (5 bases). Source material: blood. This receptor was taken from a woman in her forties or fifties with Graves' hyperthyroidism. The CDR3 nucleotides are TGTGCCAGCAGTACAGGATACGAGCAGTACTTC. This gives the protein CASSTGYEQYF.